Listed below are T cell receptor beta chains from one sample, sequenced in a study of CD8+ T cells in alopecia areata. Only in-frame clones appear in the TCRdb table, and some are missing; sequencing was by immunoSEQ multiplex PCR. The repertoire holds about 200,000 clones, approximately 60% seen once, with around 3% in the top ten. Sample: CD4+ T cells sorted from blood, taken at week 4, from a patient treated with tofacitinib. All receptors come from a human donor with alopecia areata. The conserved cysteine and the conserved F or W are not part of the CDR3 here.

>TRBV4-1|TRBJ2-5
ASSQEPWSETQY
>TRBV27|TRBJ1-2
ASGTTVNYGYT
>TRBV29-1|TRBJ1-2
SVEVPGQGYGYT
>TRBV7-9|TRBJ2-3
ASSSTSGGASDTQY
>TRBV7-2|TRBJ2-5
ASSLYGPGQGARETQY
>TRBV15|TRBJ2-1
ATSRGTGQGGSGAVHEQF
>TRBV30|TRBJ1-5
AWRGDRSEQPQH
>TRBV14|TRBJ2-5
ASSQVRTQQETQY
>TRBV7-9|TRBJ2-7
ASSLTPSGYEQY
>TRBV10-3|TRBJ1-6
ATGQSNSPLH
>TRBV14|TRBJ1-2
ASSQARGPYGYT
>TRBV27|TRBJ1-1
ASSLEGEAF
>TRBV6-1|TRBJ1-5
ASSDIREHLKSNQPQH
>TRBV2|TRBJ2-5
ASSRTRSQETQY
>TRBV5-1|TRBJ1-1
ASSLGFQNTEAF
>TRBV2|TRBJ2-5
ASSEGTGQETQY
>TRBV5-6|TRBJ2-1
ASSPRIGQGQF
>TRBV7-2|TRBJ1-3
ASRRDRAENTIY
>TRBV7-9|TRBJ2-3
ASSEGPPSTDTQY
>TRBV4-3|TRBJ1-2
ASSQARVNYGYT
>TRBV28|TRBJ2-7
ASSQSGWQY
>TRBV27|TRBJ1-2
ASSLSRDGGYGYT
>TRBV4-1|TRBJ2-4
ASSQDRRGNIQY
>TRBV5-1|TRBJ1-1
ASSATSGAF
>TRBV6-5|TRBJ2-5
ASSTPGETQY
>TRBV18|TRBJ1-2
ASSPGESGYT
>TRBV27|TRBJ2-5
ASSLPDRGGETQY